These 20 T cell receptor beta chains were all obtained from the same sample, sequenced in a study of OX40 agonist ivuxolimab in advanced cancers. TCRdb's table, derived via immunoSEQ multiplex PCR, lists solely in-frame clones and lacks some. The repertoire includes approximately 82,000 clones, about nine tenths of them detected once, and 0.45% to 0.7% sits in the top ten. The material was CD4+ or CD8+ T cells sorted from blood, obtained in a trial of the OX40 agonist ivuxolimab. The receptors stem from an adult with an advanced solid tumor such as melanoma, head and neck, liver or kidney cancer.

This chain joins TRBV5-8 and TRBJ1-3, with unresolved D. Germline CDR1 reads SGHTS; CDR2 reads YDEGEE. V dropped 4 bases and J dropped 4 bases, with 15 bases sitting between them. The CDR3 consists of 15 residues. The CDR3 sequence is CASSHQTIGGNTIYF. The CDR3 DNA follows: TGTGCCAGCAGCCACCAGACGATCGGAGGAAACACCATATATTTT.

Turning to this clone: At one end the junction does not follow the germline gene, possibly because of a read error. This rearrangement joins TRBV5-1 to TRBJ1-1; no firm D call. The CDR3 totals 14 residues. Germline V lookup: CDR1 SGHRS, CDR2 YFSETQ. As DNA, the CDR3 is TGCGCCAGCAGCTTGGACGCTCCCGGGAACCGCGTAGTCTTT. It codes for CASSLDAPGNRVVF. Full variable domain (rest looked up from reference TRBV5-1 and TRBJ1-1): KAGVTQTPRYLIKTRGQQVTLSCSPISGHRSVSWYQQTPGQGLQFLFEYFSETQRNKGNFPGRFSGRQFSNSRSEMNVSTLELGDSALYLCASSLDAPGNRVVFGQGTRLTVV.

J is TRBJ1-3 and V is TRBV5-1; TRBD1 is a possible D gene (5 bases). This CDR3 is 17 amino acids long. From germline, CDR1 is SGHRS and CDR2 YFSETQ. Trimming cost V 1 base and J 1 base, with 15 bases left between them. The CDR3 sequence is CASSLNIAGPSGNTIYF. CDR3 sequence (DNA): TGCGCCAGCAGCTTGAATATTGCAGGGCCTTCTGGAAACACCATATATTTT.

The CDR3 nucleotides are TGTGCCAGCTCAGGAAACAGGGGAGGGGACATTCAGTACTTC. Translating it yields CASSGNRGGDIQYF. This chain joins TRBV18 and TRBJ2-4; D tentatively reads TRBD1 or TRBD2 (7 bases each). Germline CDR1 and CDR2: KGHSH and LQKENI. V lost 5 bases to trimming and J lost 8 bases, with 16 bases between them. The CDR3 has 14 amino acids.

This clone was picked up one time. The CDR3 loop reads CASSETLWLSRSPYTGELFF. The CDR3 DNA sequence: TGCGCCAGCAGTGAAACCCTGTGGTTGTCTCGATCCCCCTACACCGGGGAGCTGTTTTTT. This chain uses TRBV10-2 with TRBJ2-2; D unresolved. Trimming took off 3 bases at V and 3 bases at J, with 26 bases between the two ends. Germline V gene data show CDR1 as WSHSY and CDR2 as SAAADI. The CDR3 length is 20 residues.

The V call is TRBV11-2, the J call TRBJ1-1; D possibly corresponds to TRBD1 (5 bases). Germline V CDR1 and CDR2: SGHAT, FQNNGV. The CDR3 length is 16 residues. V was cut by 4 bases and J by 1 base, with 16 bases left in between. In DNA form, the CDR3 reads TGTGCCAGCAGCTCATACACGTCGGGGGGGAACACTGAAGCTTTCTTT. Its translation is CASSSYTSGGNTEAFF.

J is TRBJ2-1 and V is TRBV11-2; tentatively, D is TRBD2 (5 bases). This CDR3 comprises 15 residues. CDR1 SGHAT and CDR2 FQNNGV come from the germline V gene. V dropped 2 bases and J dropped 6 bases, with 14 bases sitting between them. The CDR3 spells CASSLTGGSVNEQFF. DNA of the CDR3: TGTGCCAGCAGCTTAACTGGTGGTAGCGTCAATGAGCAGTTCTTC.

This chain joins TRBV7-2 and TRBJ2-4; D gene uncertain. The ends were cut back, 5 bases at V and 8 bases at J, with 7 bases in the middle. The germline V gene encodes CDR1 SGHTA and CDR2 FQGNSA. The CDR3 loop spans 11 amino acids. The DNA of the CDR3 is TGTGCCAGCAGCACGTGGGACATTCAGTACTTC. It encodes CASSTWDIQYF.

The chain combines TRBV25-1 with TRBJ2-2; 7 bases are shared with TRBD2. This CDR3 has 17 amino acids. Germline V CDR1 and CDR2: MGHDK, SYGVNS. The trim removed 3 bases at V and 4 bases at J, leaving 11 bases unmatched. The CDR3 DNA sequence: TGTGCCAGCAGTGACCTCCTTGGCGGGGGAGGCACCGGGGAGCTGTTTTTT. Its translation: CASSDLLGGGGTGELFF.

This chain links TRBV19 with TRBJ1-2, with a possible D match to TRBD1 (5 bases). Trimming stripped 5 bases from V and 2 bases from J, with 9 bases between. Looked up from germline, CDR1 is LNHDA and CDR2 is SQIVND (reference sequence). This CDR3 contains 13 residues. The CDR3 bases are TGTGCCAGTAGTCTGGGGCAGAACTATGGCTACACCTTC. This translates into CASSLGQNYGYTF.

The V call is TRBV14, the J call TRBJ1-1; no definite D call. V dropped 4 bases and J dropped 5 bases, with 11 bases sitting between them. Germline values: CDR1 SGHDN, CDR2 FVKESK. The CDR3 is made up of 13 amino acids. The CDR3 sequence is CASSRDGWTEAFF. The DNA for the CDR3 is TGTGCCAGCAGCCGAGACGGGTGGACTGAAGCTTTCTTT.

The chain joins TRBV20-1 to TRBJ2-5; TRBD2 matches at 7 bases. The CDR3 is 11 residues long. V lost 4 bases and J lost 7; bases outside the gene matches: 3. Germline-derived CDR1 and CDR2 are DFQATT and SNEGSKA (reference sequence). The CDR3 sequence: CSATPGGTQYF. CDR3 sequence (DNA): TGCAGTGCTACCCCGGGGGGGACCCAGTACTTC.

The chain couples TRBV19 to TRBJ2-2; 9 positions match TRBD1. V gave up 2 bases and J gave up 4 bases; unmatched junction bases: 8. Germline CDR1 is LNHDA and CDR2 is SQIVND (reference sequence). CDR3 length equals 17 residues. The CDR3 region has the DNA TGTGCCAGTAGTATAAGGCCGGGACAGGGTGGCACCGGGGAGCTGTTTTTT. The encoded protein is CASSIRPGQGGTGELFF.

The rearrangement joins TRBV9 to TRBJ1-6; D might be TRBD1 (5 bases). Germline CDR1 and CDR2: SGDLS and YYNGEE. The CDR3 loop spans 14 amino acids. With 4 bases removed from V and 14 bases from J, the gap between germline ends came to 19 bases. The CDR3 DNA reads TGTGCCAGCAGCTCACGGGACGGTTCTGGGTCCCTCCACTTT. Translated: CASSSRDGSGSLHF.

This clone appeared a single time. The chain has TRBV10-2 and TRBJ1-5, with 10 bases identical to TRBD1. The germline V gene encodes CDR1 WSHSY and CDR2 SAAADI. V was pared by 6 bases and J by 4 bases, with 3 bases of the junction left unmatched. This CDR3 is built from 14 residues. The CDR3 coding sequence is TGCGCCAGCAGGAAGGGACAGGGGAATCAGCCCCAGCATTTT. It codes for CASRKGQGNQPQHF.

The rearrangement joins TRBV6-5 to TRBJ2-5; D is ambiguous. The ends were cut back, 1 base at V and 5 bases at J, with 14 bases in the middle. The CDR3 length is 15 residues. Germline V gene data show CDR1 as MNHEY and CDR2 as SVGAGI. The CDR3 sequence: CASSYLANQRETQYF. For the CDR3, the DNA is TGTGCCAGCAGTTACTTGGCTAATCAAAGGGAGACCCAGTACTTC.

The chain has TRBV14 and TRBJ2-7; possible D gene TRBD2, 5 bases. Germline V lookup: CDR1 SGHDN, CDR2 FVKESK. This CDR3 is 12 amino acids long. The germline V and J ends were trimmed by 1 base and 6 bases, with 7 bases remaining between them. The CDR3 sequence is CASSQARGEQYF. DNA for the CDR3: TGTGCCAGCAGCCAAGCCCGGGGCGAGCAGTACTTC.

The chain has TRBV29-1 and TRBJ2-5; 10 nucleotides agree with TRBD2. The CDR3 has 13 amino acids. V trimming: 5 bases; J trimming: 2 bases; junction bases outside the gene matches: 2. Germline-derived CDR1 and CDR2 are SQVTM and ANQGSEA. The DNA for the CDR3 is TGCAGCGTTATGACTAGCGGGCAAGAGACCCAGTACTTC. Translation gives CSVMTSGQETQYF.

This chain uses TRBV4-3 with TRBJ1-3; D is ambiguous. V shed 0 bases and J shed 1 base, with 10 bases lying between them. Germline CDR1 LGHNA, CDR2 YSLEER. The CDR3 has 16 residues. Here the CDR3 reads CASSQDPPGSGNTIYF. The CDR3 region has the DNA TGCGCCAGCAGCCAAGATCCCCCGGGGTCTGGAAACACCATATATTTT.

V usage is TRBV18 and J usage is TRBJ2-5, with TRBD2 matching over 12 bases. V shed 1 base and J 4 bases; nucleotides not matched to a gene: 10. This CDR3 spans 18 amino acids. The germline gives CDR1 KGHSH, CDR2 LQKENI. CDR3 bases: TGTGCCAGCTCACCACGCACTAGCGGGAGGCCGGGGGGAGAGACCCAGTACTTC. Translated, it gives CASSPRTSGRPGGETQYF.